This TCR beta chain was obtained from a study of identical twins. Germline V gives CDR1 ENHRY, CDR2 SYGVKD. The CDR3 contains 14 residues. V dropped 7 bases and J dropped 6 bases, with 17 bases sitting between them. TCRdb reprocessed the 5' RACE reads via MiXCR and lists one record per CDR3 protein. Here the sample spans some 900,000 distinct CDR3 sequences, roughly an eighth being singletons. This sample was shared with a second study, whose subject was yellow fever vaccine responses in identical twins.

The sequenced material came from PBMCs. The chain joins TRBV10-3 to TRBJ2-3; D may match TRBD1 or TRBD2 (5 bases each). This receptor was taken from a woman between 18 and 29 years old in good health. Written as DNA, the CDR3 is TGTGCCATCACGATGACGGGGCGACAGGATACGCAGTATTTT. Amino acids: CAITMTGRQDTQYF.